The subject of this entry is one T cell receptor beta chain. The antigen is unknown. The data were obtained in a study of response to subunit inactivated influenza vaccine. V shed 0 bases and J shed 0 bases, with 12 bases lying between them. CDR1 is SGHRS, CDR2 YFSETQ, per germline. The CDR3 totals 16 residues. MiXCR was run by TCRdb on the RT-PCR reads, yielding one entry per CDR3 protein. The table shows about 520,000 distinct CDR3 sequences, with around 7.7% occurring only once. Study-wide results and caveats: A suggestion made by the authors is that each seasonal influenza vaccination recruits few new T cells.

The starting material was PBMCs from blood, obtained around 2 years after vaccination. The sequence derives from a man aged 45-69 years who received an inactivated influenza vaccine. This chain links TRBV5-1 with TRBJ2-5; D call uncertain. The CDR3: CASSLGWVGNQETQYF. DNA of the CDR3: TGCGCCAGCAGCTTGGGCTGGGTGGGGAACCAAGAGACCCAGTACTTC.